The present entry profiles one T cell receptor (beta chain) with its context. Its antigen is not known. The data were taken from a study of cytomegalovirus exposure and HLA in healthy donors. Study context: Earlier work reported some 110 million unique TCR beta sequences from 180 million or so T cells. Study-wide results and caveats: TRBV6-2, TRBV6-3 and some other V segments were unresolvable in 87-base-pair reads.

Use of 60 Vbeta and 13 Jbeta primers characterized the PCR. Sequenced by immunoSEQ multiplex PCR; TCRdb stores in-frame clones only, minus some. The sample totals 100,000 to 150,000 clones. The CDR3 has 15 amino acids. Germline-derived CDR1 and CDR2 are SGHTA and FQGNSA. The junction had 3 bases not matched to a gene; V was cut back by 0 bases and J by 7 bases. This rearrangement joins TRBV7-2 to TRBJ1-6; 7 nucleotides line up with TRBD1. The TCR comes from a woman between 35 and 50 years old in good health and CMV-seronegative. Sequenced input: PBMCs. CDR3 bases: TGTGCCAGCAGCTTAGCGGCGACAGGGAATTCACCCCTCCACTTT. Protein sequence: CASSLAATGNSPLHF.